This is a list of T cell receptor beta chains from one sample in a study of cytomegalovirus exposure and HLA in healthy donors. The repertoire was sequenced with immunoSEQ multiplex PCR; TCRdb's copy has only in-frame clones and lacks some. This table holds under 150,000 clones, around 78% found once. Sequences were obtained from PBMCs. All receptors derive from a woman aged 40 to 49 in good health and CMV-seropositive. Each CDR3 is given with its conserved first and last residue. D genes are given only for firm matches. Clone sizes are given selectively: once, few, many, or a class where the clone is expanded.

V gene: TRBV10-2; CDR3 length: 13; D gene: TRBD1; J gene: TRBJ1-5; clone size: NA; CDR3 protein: CASSEQGDQPQHF; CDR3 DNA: TGCGCCAGCAGTGAACAGGGGGATCAGCCCCAGCATTTT
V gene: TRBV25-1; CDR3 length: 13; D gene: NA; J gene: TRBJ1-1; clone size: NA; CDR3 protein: CASSESPRVEAFF; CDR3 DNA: TGTGCCAGCAGTGAATCACCCAGGGTCGAAGCTTTCTTT
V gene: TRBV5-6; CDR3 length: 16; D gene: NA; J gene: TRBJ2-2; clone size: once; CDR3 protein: CASSFTALRLTGELFF; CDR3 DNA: TGTGCCAGCAGCTTTACGGCCCTACGACTCACCGGGGAGCTGTTTTTT
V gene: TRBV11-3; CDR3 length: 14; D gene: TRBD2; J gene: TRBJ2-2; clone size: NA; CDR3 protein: CASSFGGGTGELFF; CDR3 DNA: TGTGCCAGCAGCTTCGGGGGGGGCACCGGGGAGCTGTTTTTT
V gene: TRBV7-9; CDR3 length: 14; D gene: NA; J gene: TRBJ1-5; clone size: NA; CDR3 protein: CASSLGQGGQPQHF; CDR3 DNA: TGTGCCAGCAGCTTGGGGCAGGGTGGGCAGCCCCAGCATTTT
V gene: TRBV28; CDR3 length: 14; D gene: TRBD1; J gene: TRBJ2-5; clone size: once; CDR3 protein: CASQGQGVWETQYF; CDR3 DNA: TGTGCCAGCCAGGGACAGGGGGTATGGGAGACCCAGTACTTC
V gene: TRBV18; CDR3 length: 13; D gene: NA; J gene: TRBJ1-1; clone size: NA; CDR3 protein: CASSPQDTTEAFF; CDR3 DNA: TGTGCCAGCTCACCCCAGGACACCACTGAAGCTTTCTTT
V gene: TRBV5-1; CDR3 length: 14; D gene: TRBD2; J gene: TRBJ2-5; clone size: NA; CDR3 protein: CASSWVGRQETQYF; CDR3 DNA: TGCGCCAGCAGCTGGGTCGGGAGGCAAGAGACCCAGTACTTC
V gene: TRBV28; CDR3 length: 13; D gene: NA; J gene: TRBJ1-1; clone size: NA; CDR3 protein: CASRSDPNTEAFF; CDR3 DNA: TGTGCCAGCAGAAGCGACCCCAACACTGAAGCTTTCTTT
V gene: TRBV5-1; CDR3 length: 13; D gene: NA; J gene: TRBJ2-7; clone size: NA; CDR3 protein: CASSPARQDEQYF; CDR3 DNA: TGCGCCAGCAGCCCGGCCCGCCAGGACGAGCAGTACTTC
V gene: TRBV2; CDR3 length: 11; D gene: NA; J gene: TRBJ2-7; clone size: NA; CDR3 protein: CASQLVDEQYF; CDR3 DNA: TGTGCCAGCCAGTTGGTCGACGAGCAGTACTTC
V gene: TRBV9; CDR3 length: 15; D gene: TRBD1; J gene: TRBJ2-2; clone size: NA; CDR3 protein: CASRTGGGDTGELFF; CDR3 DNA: TGTGCCTCCCGGACAGGGGGCGGTGATACCGGGGAGCTGTTTTTT
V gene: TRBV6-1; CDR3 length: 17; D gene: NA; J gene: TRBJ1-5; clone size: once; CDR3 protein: CASSERISWERNQPQHF; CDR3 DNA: TGTGCCAGCAGTGAACGTATCAGCTGGGAGCGCAATCAGCCCCAGCATTTT
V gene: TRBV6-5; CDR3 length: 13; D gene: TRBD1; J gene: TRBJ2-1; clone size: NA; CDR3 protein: CASSQTTGGEQFF; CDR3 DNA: TGTGCCAGCAGTCAAACTACAGGGGGGGAGCAGTTCTTC
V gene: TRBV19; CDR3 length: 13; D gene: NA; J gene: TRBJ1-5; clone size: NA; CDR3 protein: CASTPDPNQPQHF; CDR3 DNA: TGTGCCTCGACACCAGACCCAAATCAGCCCCAGCATTTT
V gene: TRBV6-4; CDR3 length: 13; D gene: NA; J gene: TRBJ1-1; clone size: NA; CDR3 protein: CASRLEVSTEAFF; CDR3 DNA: TGTGCCAGCCGGCTCGAGGTCTCCACTGAAGCTTTCTTT
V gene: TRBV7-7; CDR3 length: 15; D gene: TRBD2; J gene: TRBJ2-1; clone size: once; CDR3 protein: CASSLGLAHYNEQFF; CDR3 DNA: TGTGCTAGCAGCTTGGGACTAGCTCACTACAATGAGCAGTTCTTC
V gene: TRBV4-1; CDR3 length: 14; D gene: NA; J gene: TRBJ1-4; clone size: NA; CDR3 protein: CASSLGQTGEKLFF; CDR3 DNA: TGCGCCAGCAGTCTAGGGCAGACGGGGGAAAAACTGTTTTTT
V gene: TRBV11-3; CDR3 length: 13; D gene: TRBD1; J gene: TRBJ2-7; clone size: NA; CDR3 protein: CASSLGQYGEQYF; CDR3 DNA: TGTGCCAGCAGCTTGGGACAGTACGGCGAGCAGTACTTC
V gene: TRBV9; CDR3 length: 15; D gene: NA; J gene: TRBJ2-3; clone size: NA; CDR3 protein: CASTKTRGGTDTQYF; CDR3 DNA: TGTGCCAGCACTAAAACCCGCGGGGGCACAGATACGCAGTATTTT
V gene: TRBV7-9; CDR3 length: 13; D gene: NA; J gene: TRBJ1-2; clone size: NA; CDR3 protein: CASSAGANYGYTF; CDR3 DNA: TGTGCCAGCAGCGCAGGCGCTAACTATGGCTACACCTTC
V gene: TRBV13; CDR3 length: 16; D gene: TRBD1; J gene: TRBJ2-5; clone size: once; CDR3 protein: CASSLTGTGVGETQYF; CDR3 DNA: TGTGCCAGCAGCTTGACCGGGACAGGGGTAGGGGAGACCCAGTACTTC
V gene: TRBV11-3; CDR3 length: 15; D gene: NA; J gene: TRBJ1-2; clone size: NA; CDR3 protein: CASSLDGQTVYGYTF; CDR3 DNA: TGTGCCAGCAGCTTAGATGGACAGACCGTCTATGGCTACACCTTC
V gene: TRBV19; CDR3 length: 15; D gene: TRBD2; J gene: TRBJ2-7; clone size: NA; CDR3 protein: CASSSTSGLRYEQYF; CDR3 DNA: TGTGCCAGTAGTTCGACTAGCGGCTTAAGGTACGAGCAGTACTTC
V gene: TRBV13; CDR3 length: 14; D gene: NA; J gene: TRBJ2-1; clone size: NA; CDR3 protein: CASSPRGAYNEQFF; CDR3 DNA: TGTGCCAGCAGCCCCCGCGGGGCCTACAATGAGCAGTTCTTC
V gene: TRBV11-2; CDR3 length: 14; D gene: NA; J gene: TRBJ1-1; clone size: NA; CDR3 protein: CASSLVRGGTEAFF; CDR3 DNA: TGTGCCAGCAGCTTAGTCCGGGGGGGCACTGAAGCTTTCTTT
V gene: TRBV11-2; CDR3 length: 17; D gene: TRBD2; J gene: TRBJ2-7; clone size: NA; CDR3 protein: CASSLAASLAETYEQYF; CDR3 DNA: TGTGCCAGCAGCTTAGCGGCGAGTCTAGCGGAGACCTACGAGCAGTACTTC
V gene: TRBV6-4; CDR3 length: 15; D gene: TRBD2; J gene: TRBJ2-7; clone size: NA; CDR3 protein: CASNGLAGSKNEQYF; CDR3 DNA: TGTGCCAGCAACGGACTAGCGGGGAGTAAGAACGAGCAGTACTTC
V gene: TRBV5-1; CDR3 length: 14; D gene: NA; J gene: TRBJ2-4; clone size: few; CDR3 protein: CASSLGSSGDIQYF; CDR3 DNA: TGCGCCAGCAGCTTGGGTAGTTCAGGGGACATTCAGTACTTC
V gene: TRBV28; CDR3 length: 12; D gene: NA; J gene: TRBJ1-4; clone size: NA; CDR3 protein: CASSGLREKLFF; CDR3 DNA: TGTGCCAGCAGTGGGCTTCGCGAAAAACTGTTTTTT
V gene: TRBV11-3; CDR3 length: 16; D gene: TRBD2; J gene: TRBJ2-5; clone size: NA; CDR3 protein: CASSSGGGWGKETQYF; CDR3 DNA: TGTGCCAGCAGCTCGGGGGGAGGTTGGGGGAAGGAGACCCAGTACTTC